Following are 12 T cell receptor beta chains from one sample sequenced in a study of blood T cell repertoires in COVID-19. Profiled with immunoSEQ multiplex PCR; TCRdb holds only in-frame clones, not every one. The sample contains 200,000 to 300,000 clones, around 87% of which appear only once. The sequenced material came from peripheral blood. The receptor source for this set is a woman in her 70s with active or convalescent COVID-19.

This clone was recorded only once. J is TRBJ1-3 and V is TRBV5-1; 9 bases line up with TRBD1. The CDR3 totals 17 residues. Germline V gene data show CDR1 as SGHRS and CDR2 as YFSETQ. Trimming took 1 base from V and 8 from J; bases not matched to a gene: 13. CDR3 bases: TGCGCCAGCAGCTTGTCCTCCGGGACAGGGACCTCTTACACCATATATTTT. Its protein product is CASSLSSGTGTSYTIYF. The variable domain in full, completed from reference TRBV5-1 and TRBJ1-3, reads KAGVTQTPRYLIKTRGQQVTLSCSPISGHRSVSWYQQTPGQGLQFLFEYFSETQRNKGNFPGRFSGRQFSNSRSEMNVSTLELGDSALYLCASSLSSGTGTSYTIYFGEGSWLTVV.

The chain uses TRBV5-4 and TRBJ2-1; 9 positions agree with TRBD2. Germline loops: CDR1 SGHNT, CDR2 YYREEE (reference sequence). V shed 4 bases and J 0 bases; nucleotides not matched to a gene: 5. The CDR3 loop spans 16 amino acids. As DNA, the CDR3 is TGTGCCAGCAGCCTGTTAGCGGGGGTCTCCTACAATGAGCAGTTCTTC. Its translation is CASSLLAGVSYNEQFF.

This clone was found a few times. The sample has other DNA sequences that encode this CDR3 too. The CDR3, as DNA: TGTGCCAGTAGTATAGGACACCAGAACACTGAAGCTTTCTTT. Its translation is CASSIGHQNTEAFF. V is TRBV19 and J is TRBJ1-1; no reliable D call. Germline values: CDR1 LNHDA, CDR2 SQIVND (reference sequence). With 1 base removed from V and 1 base from J, the gap between germline ends came to 7 bases. The CDR3 length is 14 residues. Full variable domain (rest looked up from reference TRBV19 and TRBJ1-1): DGGITQSPKYLFRKEGQNVTLSCEQNLNHDAMYWYRQDPGQGLRLIYYSQIVNDFQKGDIAEGYSVSREKKESFPLTVTSAQKNPTAFYLCASSIGHQNTEAFFGQGTRLTVV.

This chain connects TRBV5-4 to TRBJ1-4; 11 nucleotides align to TRBD1. Germline V gene data show CDR1 as SGHNT and CDR2 as YYREEE (reference sequence). The CDR3 is 14 amino acids. J lost 8 bases, V lost 4 bases, and 4 bases had no gene match. Here the CDR3 DNA reads TGTGCCAGCAGCATGGACAGGGGGCGAGAAAAACTGTTTTTT. It translates to CASSMDRGREKLFF.

Details on this clone: Given a much more abundant clone one base away, this may be a read error. The chain is built from TRBV7-2 and TRBJ2-7, with TRBD1 identical over 9 bases. This CDR3 comprises 14 residues. Germline V gene lookup returns CDR1 SGHTA and CDR2 FQGNSA. V gave up 5 bases and J gave up 2 bases; unmatched junction bases: 4. CDR3 residues: CASSPTGGPYEQYF. Written as DNA, the CDR3 is TGTGCCAGCAGCCCTACAGGGGGCCCCTACGAGCAGTACTTC.

The CDR3 DNA reads TGTGCCAGTAGGCCCGAGACAGCCTACAATGAGCAGTTCTTC. Amino acids: CASRPETAYNEQFF. V usage is TRBV19 and J usage is TRBJ2-1; weak D call: TRBD1 (5 bases). Trimming cost V 6 bases and J 2 bases, with 11 bases left between them. Germline values: CDR1 LNHDA, CDR2 SQIVND (reference sequence). This CDR3 has 14 residues.

V usage is TRBV2 and J usage is TRBJ2-5; 9 bases match TRBD2. V shed 5 bases, J shed 1 base, and the junction held 8 bases outside the gene matches. Per germline, CDR1 SNHLY and CDR2 FYNNEI. The CDR3 runs to 16 residues. The CDR3 spells CASSPSAGGPQETQYF. CDR3 DNA: TGTGCCAGCAGTCCATCAGCGGGGGGCCCCCAAGAGACCCAGTACTTC.

This chain joins TRBV2 and TRBJ1-1; D uncertain. Germline values: CDR1 SNHLY, CDR2 FYNNEI. The V end was cut by 3 bases, the J end by 5 bases, with 10 bases between. The CDR3 covers 13 residues. In DNA form, the CDR3 reads TGTGCCAGCAGTGAGTCAGAGGGAACTGAAGCTTTCTTT. This sequence encodes CASSESEGTEAFF.

This clone was detected once. The chain is built from TRBV14 and TRBJ2-5; D may be TRBD2 (5 bases). V lost 2 bases and J lost 5, with 6 bases in between. Germline V CDR1 and CDR2: SGHDN, FVKESK. This CDR3 has 12 residues. CDR3 region: CASSQWRETQYF. The CDR3 DNA is TGTGCCAGCAGCCAATGGAGGGAGACCCAGTACTTC.

The chain carries TRBV5-5 and TRBJ1-2; TRBD1 aligns across 8 bases. With V trimmed by 6 bases and J by 4 bases, 17 bases remained unmatched. There are 17 residues in the CDR3. CDR1 and CDR2 from the germline V gene are SGHKS and YYEKEE (reference sequence). The CDR3 DNA follows: TGTGCCAGCATTCCAGGGAAGGGACAGGTTCTCTCCTATGGCTACACCTTC. Its protein is CASIPGKGQVLSYGYTF.

This clone was found once. The rearrangement links TRBV6-5 to TRBJ1-1; D is undetermined. Germline V gives CDR1 MNHEY, CDR2 SVGAGI. Trimming left V 9 bases short and J 3 bases short, with 8 bases between. The CDR3 contains 11 residues. CDR3 protein: CARPTHTEAFF. CDR3 in DNA: TGTGCCAGGCCTACTCACACTGAAGCTTTCTTT.

The J gene is TRBJ2-3, the V gene TRBV7-2; D is perhaps TRBD1 (6 bases). Per the germline V gene, CDR1 is SGHTA and CDR2 is FQGNSA. Trimming pared 3 bases from V and 4 bases from J, leaving 11 bases between. CDR3 length equals 14 residues. CDR3 amino acids: CASSFTGFADTQYF. DNA for the CDR3: TGTGCCAGCAGCTTCACAGGGTTCGCAGATACGCAGTATTTT.